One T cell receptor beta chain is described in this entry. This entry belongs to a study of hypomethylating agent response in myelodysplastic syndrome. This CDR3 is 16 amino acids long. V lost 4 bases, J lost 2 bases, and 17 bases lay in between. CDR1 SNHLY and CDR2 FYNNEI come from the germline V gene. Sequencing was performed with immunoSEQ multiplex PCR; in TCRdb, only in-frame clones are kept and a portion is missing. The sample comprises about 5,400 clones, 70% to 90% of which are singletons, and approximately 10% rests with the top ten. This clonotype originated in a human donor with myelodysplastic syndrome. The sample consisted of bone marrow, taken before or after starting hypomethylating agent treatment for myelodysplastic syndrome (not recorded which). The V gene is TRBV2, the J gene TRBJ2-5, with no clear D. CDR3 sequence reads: CASSGVDTTVQETQYF. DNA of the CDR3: TGTGCCAGCAGTGGAGTAGACACAACCGTTCAAGAGACCCAGTACTTC.